The rows below give T cell receptor beta chains drawn from one sample of a study of CD8 T cells in ankylosing spondylitis. TCRdb reprocessed the 5' RACE reads via MiXCR and lists one record per CDR3 protein. The data show over 700,000 distinct CDR3 sequences, around 19% seen once. The sequencing sample was made of blood, either unsorted or a sorted T cell fraction (not recorded which). Receptors were obtained from a male donor with ankylosing spondylitis. Each CDR3 is given with its conserved first and last residue. The D gene is left open where the match is weak. Clone size is shown for a subset of rows, as once, few, many or a class of expanded clone.

j_call	v_call	clone_size	d_call	cdr3_nt	cdr3_aa
TRBJ1-1	TRBV18	-	-	TGTGCCAGCTCACCACCGGGACGGAACACTGAAGCTTTCTTT	CASSPPGRNTEAFF
TRBJ2-1	TRBV18	-	TRBD1	TGTGCCAGCTCACCGCGCACCGACAGGGGCGATGAGCAGTTCTTC	CASSPRTDRGDEQFF
TRBJ2-7	TRBV20-1	-	TRBD2	TGCAGCCAAAGGGGACTAGAAGGGGGCTACGAGCAGTACTTC	CSQRGLEGGYEQYF
TRBJ2-1	TRBV4-2	many	TRBD1	TGTGCCAGCAGCCGGACAGGGAACCATGAGCAGTTCTTC	CASSRTGNHEQFF
TRBJ1-2	TRBV18	few	TRBD1	TGTGCCAGCTCTCCAGGGACAGGCAGAGGCTACACCTTC	CASSPGTGRGYTF
TRBJ2-7	TRBV11-2	-	-	TGTGCCAGCAGCTTAGACCCCCCGTCCTACGAGCAGTACTTC	CASSLDPPSYEQYF
TRBJ1-2	TRBV12-3/TRBV12-4	few	-	TGTGCCAGCAGCCCTCAGGGGACTGGGTATGGCTACACCTTC	CASSPQGTGYGYTF
TRBJ2-1	TRBV5-1	-	-	TGCGCCAGCAGCTTGGTGTCGAACTCTCTCAATGAGCAGTTCTTC	CASSLVSNSLNEQFF
TRBJ1-5	TRBV20-1	few	-	TGCAGTGCTGCCCGAAGGGGGATTAGCAATCAGCCCCAGCATTTT	CSAARRGISNQPQHF
TRBJ1-2	TRBV12-3/TRBV12-4	many	TRBD1	TGTGCCAGCGGAAGGACAGGCGACTATGGCTACACCTTC	CASGRTGDYGYTF
TRBJ2-2	TRBV11-2	-	-	TGTGCCAGCAGCTTATCGGGGCCCCCCGGGGAGCTGTTTTTT	CASSLSGPPGELFF
TRBJ1-1	TRBV7-2	many	TRBD1	TGTGCCAGCAGCCAACCGGGACAGGGGGCGAACACTGAAGCTTTCTTT	CASSQPGQGANTEAFF
TRBJ1-2	TRBV2	-	-	TGTGCCAGCAGTGGGGGAATGGCCGGCAGCTATGGCTACACCTTC	CASSGGMAGSYGYTF
TRBJ2-1	TRBV12-3/TRBV12-4	few	-	TGTGCCAGCAATTTAGGGTCGCTTTACAATGAGCAGTTCTTC	CASNLGSLYNEQFF
TRBJ1-2	TRBV9	few	TRBD1	TGTGCCAGCAGCGACGCCACAGGGGGCGCGACCGGCTACACCTTC	CASSDATGGATGYTF
TRBJ2-7	TRBV5-1	few	TRBD2	TGCGCCAGCAGCCAAGACCTAGCGGAGAGAGACTACGAGCAGTACTTC	CASSQDLAERDYEQYF
TRBJ2-2	TRBV7-9	few	-	TGTGCCAGCACCTCCCCCTTAGGAAGAAACACCGGGGAGCTGTTTTTT	CASTSPLGRNTGELFF
TRBJ2-7	TRBV11-1	few	-	TGTGCCAGCAGCTTACGCCGGACGGAGGGAGTTAGGTCCTACGAGCAGTACTTC	CASSLRRTEGVRSYEQYF
TRBJ2-7	TRBV28	few	-	TGTGCCAGCAGTTTGGTTGGACCCTACGAGCAGTACTTC	CASSLVGPYEQYF
TRBJ2-1	TRBV4-1	few	TRBD2	TGCGCCAGCAGCCCTAGGACTAGCGGGACCCCCTACAATGAGCAGTTCTTC	CASSPRTSGTPYNEQFF
TRBJ1-3	TRBV24-1	-	-	TGTGCCACCAGTGACCCCGGGCTCGGAAACACCATATATTTT	CATSDPGLGNTIYF
TRBJ1-4	TRBV6-1	-	-	TGTGCCAGCACCTCACAGGGACGGAGAGGAGCTAATGAAAAACTGTTTTTT	CASTSQGRRGANEKLFF
TRBJ2-5	TRBV5-1	few	-	TGCGCCAGCAGCCTGCAAGGGGGGTTTGGAGAGACCCAGTACTTC	CASSLQGGFGETQYF
TRBJ1-6	TRBV7-2	few	-	TGTGCCAGCAGCTTAACACCCGGGCTAAATTCACCCCTCCACTTT	CASSLTPGLNSPLHF
TRBJ2-1	TRBV10-3	few	TRBD2	TGTGCCATCAGGAACTTAGCGGGGGGGCGTAATGAGCAGTTCTTC	CAIRNLAGGRNEQFF
TRBJ2-1	TRBV4-1	many	TRBD2	TGCGCCAGCAGCCAAGAGACTAGCGGGATGTCCAATGAGCAGTTCTTC	CASSQETSGMSNEQFF
TRBJ1-3	TRBV20-1	few	-	TGCAGTGCTAGATTGGGTGGCTACGGAAACACCATATATTTT	CSARLGGYGNTIYF
TRBJ2-1	TRBV12-3/TRBV12-4	many	-	TGTGCCAGCAGTTCTTCTAGGGGGACTTACAATGAGCAGTTCTTC	CASSSSRGTYNEQFF
TRBJ1-2	TRBV6-5	-	-	TGTGCCAGCTTACTACTCCCCCTCGACAGGTTGGTTAACTATGGCTACACCTTC	CASLLLPLDRLVNYGYTF
TRBJ1-4	TRBV19	-	TRBD1	TGTGCCAGTACAACTCCCGGGACAGGGGGTATCCGACTGTTTTTT	CASTTPGTGGIRLFF
TRBJ1-5	TRBV6-5	-	TRBD1	TGTGCCAGCAGTTCGGACAGGGGGACTGCTTCGCCCCAGCATTTT	CASSSDRGTASPQHF
TRBJ2-3	TRBV20-1	-	-	TGCAGTGCTAATCCCCCGACAGCTAGCACAGATACGCAGTATTTT	CSANPPTASTDTQYF
TRBJ2-5	TRBV12-3/TRBV12-4	many	-	TGTGCCAGCAGCCCCAGATACCAAGAGACCCAGTACTTC	CASSPRYQETQYF
TRBJ1-1	TRBV29-1	few	TRBD1	TGCAGCGCCCGGGACAGGCTGGGCACTGAAGCTTTCTTT	CSARDRLGTEAFF
TRBJ1-1	TRBV20-1	few	-	TGCAGTGCTAGAGTCCCCGGGATGAACACTGAAGCTTTCTTT	CSARVPGMNTEAFF
TRBJ2-2	TRBV27	few	TRBD1	TGTGCCAGCGGCGCGGACAGGGTTCGAAACGGGGAGCTGTTTTTT	CASGADRVRNGELFF
TRBJ1-1	TRBV10-2	few	-	TGCGCCAGCAGTAAAACACACACTGAAGCTTTCTTT	CASSKTHTEAFF
TRBJ2-2	TRBV7-2	many	TRBD1	TGTGCCAGCAGCTTAGGGACAGGGACCGGGGAGCTGTTTTTT	CASSLGTGTGELFF
TRBJ2-7	TRBV15	many	-	TGTGCCACCAGCAGGGCCACAGGGAGCTCGCGAGAGCAGTACTTC	CATSRATGSSREQYF
TRBJ2-6	TRBV5-1	few	TRBD1	TGCGCCAGCAGCGACAGGGCCAGCTCTGGGGCCAACGTCCTGACTTTC	CASSDRASSGANVLTF
TRBJ1-4	TRBV29-1	-	-	TGCAATTACGCGACTAAAATAGTATTGTTTTTT	CNYATKIVLFF
TRBJ2-1	TRBV7-9	-	TRBD2	TGTGCCAGCAGCCCGCCGGGACTAGCGGTGAATGAGCAGTTCTTC	CASSPPGLAVNEQFF
TRBJ1-4	TRBV12-3/TRBV12-4	-	-	TGTGCCAGCAGTCGACAGAGAAATGAAAAACTGTTTTTT	CASSRQRNEKLFF